This T cell receptor (beta chain) is from a study of T cell changes during pregnancy in multiple sclerosis. The CDR3 is 15 amino acids. Germline V lookup: CDR1 PRHDT, CDR2 FYEKMQ (reference sequence). With V trimmed by 5 bases and J by 4 bases, 8 bases remained unmatched. This clone has just one count. Sequencing used immunoSEQ multiplex PCR; TCRdb keeps in-frame clones, though not all of them. The repertoire has under 70,000 clones, about 92% of them found once; the top ten carry approximately 5.8%. The TCR was taken from a female donor in good health, enrolled as a control in a pregnancy study. Here the sequenced sample was peripheral blood, taken in the third trimester of pregnancy. J is TRBJ1-1 and V is TRBV13, with TRBD1 matching over 9 bases. CDR3 DNA: TGTGCCAGCAGCAACGAGGGACAGGGTGCCACTGAAGCTTTCTTT. Translating it yields CASSNEGQGATEAFF.